This entry lists 5 T cell receptor beta chains sequenced from one sample in a study of shared clonotypes between healthy human individuals. TCRdb keeps only in-frame clones here, not all; method: immunoSEQ multiplex PCR. The sample includes about 560,000 clones, around 81% of them seen just once. The material sequenced was PBMCs. The receptor set was obtained from a woman in her thirties or forties in good health. Some clones in this sample may be carry-over from other donors' samples.

The genes are TRBV18 and TRBJ2-2, with D uncertain. The CDR3 length is 16 residues. V lost 0 bases and J lost 4, with 12 bases in between. Germline V CDR1 and CDR2: KGHSH, LQKENI. CDR3 sequence: CASSPPPGRGTGELFF. CDR3 DNA sequence: TGTGCCAGCTCACCACCTCCAGGCCGCGGCACCGGGGAGCTGTTTTTT.

On this clone: The sample contains more than one DNA sequence encoding this CDR3. The chain has TRBV6-6 and TRBJ2-5; a possible D gene is TRBD1 (6 bases). This CDR3 has 13 amino acids. V was trimmed by 2 bases and J by 4 bases, leaving 8 bases between them. CDR1 is MNHNY, CDR2 SVGAGI, per germline (reference sequence). CDR3 sequence reads: CASSYVRGETQYF. In DNA form, the CDR3 reads TGTGCCAGCAGTTACGTCAGGGGAGAGACCCAGTACTTC.

Turning to this clone: The same CDR3 also results from other DNA sequences found in this sample. The chain links TRBV2 to TRBJ1-1; possibly TRBD1 for D (5 bases). V was clipped by 7 bases and J by 5 bases, with 8 bases between them. This CDR3 has 11 residues. In germline, CDR1 is SNHLY, CDR2 FYNNEI. The CDR3 sequence is CASTGNTEAFF. The CDR3 nucleotides are TGTGCCAGCACAGGGAATACTGAAGCTTTCTTT.

With respect to this clone: A much larger clone lies one base from this, so it may be a read error. Other nucleotide sequences from this sample produce the same CDR3. The rearrangement joins TRBV30 to TRBJ2-1, with TRBD1 as a possible D gene (5 bases). This CDR3 comprises 15 residues. The V gene's germline CDR1 is GTSNPN and CDR2 SVGIG (reference sequence). The chain's CDR3 is CAWSSGLSSYNEQFF. The CDR3 DNA is TGTGCCTGGAGTTCAGGGCTAAGCTCCTATAATGAGCAGTTCTTC.

Concerning this clone itself: A read error is the likely source, as a far larger clone sits one nucleotide away. The V and J genes are TRBV5-8 and TRBJ1-5, with TRBD1 identical over 12 bases. Per germline, CDR1 SGHTS and CDR2 YDEGEE. The CDR3 is 14 amino acids. Written as DNA, the CDR3 is TGTGTCAGCGGGACAGGGGGCCTCAATCAGCCCCAGCATTTT. Its translation: CVSGTGGLNQPQHF.